The next 23 T cell receptor beta chains were all read from a single sample in a study of cytomegalovirus exposure and HLA in healthy donors. With 60 Vbeta and 13 Jbeta primers, the PCR was carried out. Measured with immunoSEQ multiplex PCR; TCRdb has only the in-frame clones, and not every one. Found here are roughly 150,000 clones, less than 85% of them singletons; the top ten hold under 2.5%. Material for sequencing was PBMCs. All receptors derive from a woman aged 55 to 70 in good health and CMV-seropositive.

The V call is TRBV6-5, the J call TRBJ1-2; 7 nucleotides align to TRBD1. The J segment lost 8 bases and the V segment lost 6 bases, leaving 9 bases of the junction unmatched. Germline values: CDR1 MNHEY, CDR2 SVGAGI. The CDR3 is 13 residues long. CDR3 sequence (DNA): TGTGCCAGCAGACCAGGGGGTTCGGGAGGCTACACCTTC. Protein: CASRPGGSGGYTF.

In its sample, this clone was seen once. The gene calls are TRBV30 and TRBJ1-2; maybe TRBD1 (5 bases). Trimming took off 5 bases at V and 2 bases at J, with 9 bases between the two ends. Germline assignment: CDR1 GTSNPN and CDR2 SVGIG (reference sequence). The CDR3 is 12 amino acids. CDR3 loop: CAWSGGNYGYTF. CDR3 coding DNA: TGTGCCTGGTCTGGGGGGAACTATGGCTACACCTTC.

On this clone itself: This sample includes further DNA sequences coding for the same CDR3. This rearrangement joins TRBV25-1 to TRBJ1-5, with 11 positions matching TRBD1. The CDR3 is made up of 16 amino acids. The V segment lost 1 base and the J segment 7 bases; nucleotides outside the gene matches: 6. Germline V gene data show CDR1 as MGHDK and CDR2 as SYGVNS. The CDR3 DNA follows: TGTGCCAGCAGTGAATCCGGACAGGGGGCTAACCAGCCCCAGCATTTT. Protein sequence: CASSESGQGANQPQHF. The whole variable domain, filled in from reference TRBV25-1 and TRBJ1-5, reads EADIYQTPRYLVIGTGKKITLECSQTMGHDKMYWYQQDPGMELHLIHYSYGVNSTEKGDLSSESTVSRIRTEHFPLTLESARPSHTSQYLCASSESGQGANQPQHFGDGTRLSIL.

In DNA form, the CDR3 reads TGTGCCAGCAGCCAAGGAGACAGCCTCACAGATACGCAGTATTTT. It codes for CASSQGDSLTDTQYF. V and J are TRBV14 and TRBJ2-3, with a possible D match to TRBD1 (5 bases). Trimming stripped 1 base from V and 2 bases from J, with 10 bases between. CDR1 SGHDN and CDR2 FVKESK come from the germline V gene. CDR3 size: 15 residues.

V and J are TRBV10-3 and TRBJ1-2; perhaps TRBD1 as D (6 bases). The CDR3 sequence is 14 residues long. The germline gives CDR1 ENHRY, CDR2 SYGVKD. The ends were cut back, 3 bases at V and 4 bases at J, with 12 bases in the middle. The CDR3 loop reads CAISDPVGGYGYTF. The CDR3 coding sequence is TGTGCCATCAGTGACCCAGTAGGGGGCTATGGCTACACCTTC.

This chain uses TRBV5-4 with TRBJ2-1; D gene unclear. The CDR3 length is 13 residues. V gave up 10 bases and J gave up 0 bases, with 11 bases separating them. CDR1 is SGHNT and CDR2 is YYREEE in the germline V gene (reference sequence). CDR3 coding DNA: TGTGCCGCGACGGAGAGCTCCTACAATGAGCAGTTCTTC. It codes for CAATESSYNEQFF.

The CDR3 sequence: CASTLRASGIDGELFF. CDR3 sequence (DNA): TGCGCCAGCACCCTGCGGGCTAGCGGGATCGATGGGGAGCTGTTTTTT. The chain combines TRBV5-1 with TRBJ2-2; 9 bases agree with TRBD2. V shed 6 bases, J shed 8 bases, and the junction held 14 bases outside the gene matches. Germline V gene lookup returns CDR1 SGHRS and CDR2 YFSETQ. This CDR3 has 16 residues.

This chain connects TRBV28 to TRBJ2-1, with D tentatively TRBD2 (6 bases). This CDR3 spans 15 amino acids. Germline assignment: CDR1 MDHEN and CDR2 SYDVKM. Trimming cost V 7 bases and J 0 bases, with 13 bases left between them. CDR3 coding DNA: TGTGCCAGCAATACCGGGAGCGTCTCCTACAATGAGCAGTTCTTC. Translating it yields CASNTGSVSYNEQFF.

V gene TRBV6-5 combines with J gene TRBJ2-1, with 10 bases aligning to TRBD1. The V segment lost 4 bases and the J segment 7 bases; nucleotides outside the gene matches: 7. This CDR3 is built from 15 residues. CDR1 is MNHEY, CDR2 SVGAGI, per germline. CDR3 DNA sequence: TGTGCCAGCAGTTCCGGGACAGGGGTATGGAATGAGCAGTTCTTC. It yields the protein CASSSGTGVWNEQFF.

The chain is built from TRBV5-1 and TRBJ1-2, with TRBD1 identical over 9 bases. This CDR3 has 15 amino acids. Germline CDR1 and CDR2: SGHRS and YFSETQ. V was clipped by 1 base and J by 5 bases; unmatched bases: 6. The chain's CDR3 is CASSLSWTGEYGYTF. The CDR3 region has the DNA TGCGCCAGCAGCTTGTCATGGACAGGGGAATATGGCTACACCTTC.

This rearrangement joins TRBV6-5 to TRBJ2-7; 9 nucleotides agree with TRBD2. CDR1 is MNHEY, CDR2 SVGAGI, per germline. Unmatched junction bases numbered 8, after V lost 0 bases and J lost 5 bases. The CDR3 sequence is 16 residues long. The chain's CDR3 is CASSYSRSSGKNEQYF. The CDR3 nucleotides are TGTGCCAGCAGTTACTCGCGGTCTAGCGGGAAAAACGAGCAGTACTTC.

Only a few counts were recorded for this clone. This sequence joins TRBV5-6 and TRBJ2-7; D gene uncertain. The CDR3 consists of 15 residues. The V end was cut by 0 bases, the J end by 5 bases, with 15 bases between. Germline V gene data show CDR1 as SGHDT and CDR2 as YYEEEE. In DNA form, the CDR3 reads TGTGCCAGCAGCTTGGGCCAGAGGCGTAGGAACGAGCAGTACTTC. It translates to CASSLGQRRRNEQYF.

The gene calls are TRBV19 and TRBJ2-6; tentatively, D is TRBD1 (6 bases). CDR1 is LNHDA, CDR2 SQIVND, per germline (reference sequence). The V end was cut by 8 bases, the J end by 2 bases, with 10 bases between. The CDR3 consists of 14 residues. The chain's CDR3 is CASHKGAGANVLTF. As DNA, the CDR3 is TGTGCCAGTCACAAGGGGGCTGGGGCCAACGTCCTGACTTTC.

This clone was counted between two and nine times. V is TRBV29-1 and J is TRBJ2-1; D might be TRBD2 (7 bases). From germline, CDR1 is SQVTM and CDR2 ANQGSEA. V was clipped by 3 bases and J by 10 bases, with 16 bases between them. The CDR3 has 13 amino acids. Here the CDR3 DNA reads TGCAGCGTTGATCTCGGGGGGCAGGGGGAGCAGTTCTTC. Its protein is CSVDLGGQGEQFF.

The CDR3 DNA reads as TGTGCCAGCAGCCCAAGCGGCCTACGGGCTAGCAATCAGCCCCAGCATTTT. Protein product: CASSPSGLRASNQPQHF. The rearrangement links TRBV7-9 to TRBJ1-5, with D uncertain. The ends were cut back, 5 bases at V and 0 bases at J, with 17 bases in the middle. Germline CDR1 and CDR2: SEHNR and FQNEAQ (reference sequence). The length of the CDR3 is 17 residues.

This clone was counted only a few times. V gene TRBV9 combines with J gene TRBJ2-2; TRBD2 aligns across 8 bases. The J segment lost 5 bases and the V segment lost 0 bases, leaving 9 bases of the junction unmatched. The CDR3 covers 17 residues. CDR1 SGDLS and CDR2 YYNGEE come from the germline V gene. The CDR3 here is CASSVETYSGSTGELFF. The CDR3 DNA sequence: TGTGCCAGCAGCGTAGAGACGTACAGCGGGAGTACCGGGGAGCTGTTTTTT.

This chain connects TRBV6-1 to TRBJ1-4; 10 bases match TRBD1. This CDR3 is built from 15 residues. Trimming at V came to 4 bases and at J to 8 bases, leaving 7 bases not matched to a gene. Germline V gives CDR1 MNHNS, CDR2 SASEGT. CDR3 amino acids: CASSGPGTGAEKLFF. The CDR3, as DNA: TGTGCCAGCAGTGGGCCCGGGACAGGGGCCGAAAAACTGTTTTTT.

The chain uses TRBV5-4 and TRBJ2-1; the match to TRBD1 covers 8 bases. Germline V CDR1 and CDR2: SGHNT, YYREEE (reference sequence). Germline trimming cut 2 bases from V and 6 bases from J; bases unmatched to any gene: 7. The CDR3 spans 15 residues. The chain's CDR3 is CASSLGQGASNEQFF. The CDR3 DNA reads TGTGCCAGCAGCTTAGGGCAGGGGGCTAGCAATGAGCAGTTCTTC.

V usage is TRBV28 and J usage is TRBJ1-3; D unresolved. CDR3 size: 12 residues. CDR1 and CDR2 (germline): MDHEN, SYDVKM. V lost 6 bases to trimming and J lost 4 bases, with 7 bases between them. The DNA for the CDR3 is TGTGCCAGCAGCCTACTGGGAAACACCATATATTTT. Amino acids: CASSLLGNTIYF.

This clone has only one observation. The chain links TRBV20-1 to TRBJ1-2; D might be TRBD1 (6 bases). V lost 3 bases, J lost 8 bases, and 10 bases lay in between. Per the germline V gene, CDR1 is DFQATT and CDR2 is SNEGSKA (reference sequence). The CDR3 runs to 11 residues. CDR3 coding DNA: TGCAGTGCTAGCAGGGGTGGCGGCTACACCTTC. This sequence encodes CSASRGGGYTF.

V is TRBV5-1 and J is TRBJ1-1, with D possibly TRBD1 on 5 matching bases. This CDR3 is built from 15 residues. V was trimmed by 6 bases and J by 0 bases, leaving 15 bases between them. Germline V gives CDR1 SGHRS, CDR2 YFSETQ. The CDR3 sequence: CASTRMGPMNTEAFF. DNA for the CDR3: TGCGCCAGCACCCGAATGGGGCCTATGAACACTGAAGCTTTCTTT.

The gene calls are TRBV6-6 and TRBJ1-5; D is unclear. The germline V gene encodes CDR1 MNHNY and CDR2 SVGAGI (reference sequence). V dropped 0 bases and J dropped 11 bases, with 14 bases sitting between them. This CDR3 contains 14 residues. Written as DNA, the CDR3 is TGTGCCAGCAGTTACTCGGGCCTCCATTGGGCCCAGCATTTT. Translation: CASSYSGLHWAQHF.

The J gene is TRBJ2-7, the V gene TRBV13; a weak D match, TRBD1 (6 bases). Germline V gene data show CDR1 as PRHDT and CDR2 as FYEKMQ (reference sequence). This CDR3 comprises 14 residues. V lost 5 bases, J lost 2 bases, and 13 bases lay in between. CDR3 DNA: TGTGCCAGCAGCGCCTACAGGGAGCCCTACGAGCAGTACTTC. This sequence encodes CASSAYREPYEQYF.